The source of this T cell receptor beta chain is a study of blood T cell repertoires in COVID-19. About the study: The samples span acute and convalescent COVID-19 from the United States, Italy and Spain. T cells, B-cell-depleted T cells, or PBMCs supplied cDNA or gDNA.

CDR3 length: 12 amino acids. Looked up from germline, CDR1 is MNHEY and CDR2 is SMNVEV (reference sequence). Trimming took 6 bases from V and 6 from J; bases not matched to a gene: 4. Methods used by the authors: Cell counts per sample came from amplifying reference gene primers. The repertoire was sequenced with immunoSEQ multiplex PCR; TCRdb's copy has only in-frame clones and lacks some. D and trimming come from the DNA, and the V and J calls and clone size come from that table. The data show approximately 150,000 clones, around 91% seen once. The rearrangement links TRBV27 to TRBJ1-1; TRBD1 aligns across 7 bases. The sample was peripheral blood. This TCR derives from a woman between 55 and 75 years old with active COVID-19. The CDR3 DNA follows: TGTGCCAGCAGGACAGGGAGATCTGAAGCTTTCTTT. It translates to CASRTGRSEAFF.